This is a list of T cell receptor beta chains from one sample in a study of beta chain features in type 1 diabetes. Repertoires were generated with immunoSEQ multiplex PCR, while TCRdb's copy carries only in-frame clones and drops some. The sample has 160,000 or so clones; 7.5% to 9.5% are singletons. The sample comprised central memory CD4+ T cells from blood. The receptors originated from a woman aged 18-30 years with type 1 diabetes. CDR3s include the opening cysteine and the closing phenylalanine or tryptophan. D genes are given only for firm matches. Clone size is shown for a subset of rows, as once, few, many or a class of expanded clone.

TRBV7-2	-	TRBD2	TRBJ2-5	TGTGCCAGCAGCTTAGCGGGACTAGCGGGGGGAAAGACCCAGTACTTC	CASSLAGLAGGKTQYF
TRBV11-2	few	-	TRBJ1-1	TGTGCCAGCAGCTCCGAGAGAAACACTGAAGCTTTCTTT	CASSSERNTEAFF
TRBV6-1	few	-	TRBJ2-3	TGTGCCAGCAGCGGGGTTCCAGATACGCAGTATTTT	CASSGVPDTQYF
TRBV7-2	few	-	TRBJ2-5	TGTGCCAGCAGCTTAGGACTTGAGGAATTGACCCAGTACTTC	CASSLGLEELTQYF
TRBV7-2	few	TRBD2	TRBJ2-2	TGTGCCAGCAGCCCCCACGCTAGCGGGAACACCGGGGAGCTGTTTTTT	CASSPHASGNTGELFF
TRBV29-1	few	-	TRBJ1-4	TGCAGCGTGCATAAGACGGAGTCTAATGAAAAACTGTTTTTT	CSVHKTESNEKLFF
TRBV9	few	-	TRBJ1-2	TGTGCCAGCAGCGTGGGAGGGACACTCGACTATGGCTACACCTTC	CASSVGGTLDYGYTF
TRBV5-6	-	TRBD1	TRBJ1-2	TGTGCCAGCAGCCCCGGGACAGGGGGCCATGGCTACACCTTC	CASSPGTGGHGYTF
TRBV7-9	few	TRBD2	TRBJ2-4	TGTGCCAGCAGTAAGACTAGCGGGGGGCCCCCCACCTTC	CASSKTSGGPPTF
TRBV9	-	-	TRBJ2-7	TGTGCCAGCAGCGGCGGGGTGAGCTCCTACGAGCAGTACTTC	CASSGGVSSYEQYF
TRBV5-6	few	-	TRBJ1-2	TGTGCCAGCAGCTCTAACTTGGGGCCTCACCCCTATGGCTACACCTTC	CASSSNLGPHPYGYTF
TRBV9	few	-	TRBJ2-1	TGTGCCAGCAGCGCGGACACAAACAATGAGCAGTTCTTC	CASSADTNNEQFF
TRBV7-2	-	-	TRBJ1-2	TGTGCCAGCAGCCCAACCAGAGGAAACTATGGCTACACCTTC	CASSPTRGNYGYTF
TRBV29-1	few	TRBD1	TRBJ1-2	TGCAGCGTCGGGACAGTCAACTATGGCTACACCTTC	CSVGTVNYGYTF
TRBV5-1	few	TRBD1	TRBJ2-7	TGCGCCAGCAGCTTGATCCCACCGGGACAGGGGTACGAGCAGTACTTC	CASSLIPPGQGYEQYF
TRBV9	few	TRBD2	TRBJ2-5	TGTGCCAGCAGCGTAGCGGCGGGGGAGCAAGAGACCCAGTACTTC	CASSVAAGEQETQYF
TRBV7-8	-	-	TRBJ2-3	TGTGCCAGCAGAAGAACAGGGCCCACAGATACGCAGTATTTT	CASRRTGPTDTQYF
TRBV28	few	TRBD1	TRBJ1-2	TGTGCCAGCAGTTCAGCAGGGGGCTATGGCTACACCTTC	CASSSAGGYGYTF
TRBV30	-	TRBD2	TRBJ2-1	TGTGCCTGTCGGACTAGCGGGTCCTACAATGAGCAGTTCTTC	CACRTSGSYNEQFF
TRBV7-2	-	-	TRBJ1-2	TGTGCCAGCAGCTCCAGGGGTACCGATGGCTACACCTTC	CASSSRGTDGYTF
TRBV28	-	TRBD1	TRBJ2-7	TGTGCCAGCAGAGCCGGGACAGGGGGATTCGAGCAGTACTTC	CASRAGTGGFEQYF
TRBV30	many	TRBD1	TRBJ1-3	TGTGCCTGGAGTGTACGGAAGACAGGGGGAAACACCATATATTTT	CAWSVRKTGGNTIYF
TRBV4-2	few	-	TRBJ1-4	TGTGCCAGCAGTAACGCGCCCGACTCCCTTGAAAAACTGTTTTTT	CASSNAPDSLEKLFF
TRBV4-3	-	TRBD1	TRBJ2-2	TGCGCCAGCAGCCAAGATCTCCCCCGGACAGGGAACACCGGGGAGCTGTTTTTT	CASSQDLPRTGNTGELFF
TRBV27	few	TRBD2	TRBJ2-3	TGTGCCAGCAGTTCCTGGACTAGCGGGGTCGGTACGCAGTATTTT	CASSSWTSGVGTQYF
TRBV18	-	-	TRBJ2-5	TGTGCCAGCTCACTACAGGCGGGGCGGGAGACCCAGTACTTC	CASSLQAGRETQYF
TRBV28	-	TRBD2	TRBJ2-7	TGTGCCAGCAGGACTAGCGGGAGGTACGAGCAGTACTTC	CASRTSGRYEQYF
TRBV4-3	few	TRBD2	TRBJ2-3	TGCGCCAGCAGCCCGGGGGGTAGAGATACGCAGTATTTT	CASSPGGRDTQYF
TRBV4-3	-	-	TRBJ1-2	TGCGCCAGCAGCTCCGACAGAGCCTATGGCTACACCTTC	CASSSDRAYGYTF
TRBV30	few	TRBD2	TRBJ2-1	TGTGCCTGGAGTTTTAGGACTAGCGGGAGACTTAATGAGCAGTTCTTC	CAWSFRTSGRLNEQFF
TRBV5-6	few	-	TRBJ1-5	TGTGCCAGCAGCTTGGCACAGAATAGCAATCAGCCCCAGCATTTT	CASSLAQNSNQPQHF
TRBV18	few	-	TRBJ2-5	TGTGCCAGCTCACCCCGGGACACCCAAGAGACCCAGTACTTC	CASSPRDTQETQYF
TRBV6-6	-	-	TRBJ1-2	TGTGCCAGCAGGGGAGGGTTGGAGGTCTATGGCTACACCTTC	CASRGGLEVYGYTF
TRBV2	-	-	TRBJ2-5	TGTGCCAGCATTCGGGGAGTGGGAGAGACCCAGTACTTC	CASIRGVGETQYF
TRBV5-1	-	TRBD2	TRBJ2-5	TGCGCCAGCAGCCCGGGACTAGCGGGAGGAGAGACCCAGTACTTC	CASSPGLAGGETQYF
TRBV28	-	-	TRBJ2-7	TGTGCCAGCAGGACGGCAGGACTCTACGAGCAGTACTTC	CASRTAGLYEQYF
TRBV5-4	-	TRBD1	TRBJ2-1	TGTGCCAGCATCGAAACAGGGGATTCCTACAATGAGCAGTTCTTC	CASIETGDSYNEQFF
TRBV5-6	few	-	TRBJ2-1	TGTGCCAGCAGCTTGAACTTGGGCCCGAGTTACAATGAGCAGTTCTTC	CASSLNLGPSYNEQFF
TRBV6-5	-	-	TRBJ1-6	TGTGCCAGCAGTTACGTGGGGCCAGATTCACCCCTCCACTTT	CASSYVGPDSPLHF
TRBV7-6	-	-	TRBJ2-7	TGTGCCAGCAGCTTAGACCAGGGGAAGGTGCAGTACTTC	CASSLDQGKVQYF
TRBV5-1	few	TRBD1	TRBJ2-7	TGCGCCAGCAGCGTCGGACAGGGTGCGTGGGGCGAGCAGTACTTC	CASSVGQGAWGEQYF
TRBV18	-	TRBD1	TRBJ2-7	TGTGCCAGCTCGCCGGGACAGGGCCCATGGGAGCAGTACTTC	CASSPGQGPWEQYF
TRBV4-1	-	-	TRBJ2-1	TGCGCCAGCAGCCACCTTGGAGGCGGAGAAAACTACAATGAGCAGTTCTTC	CASSHLGGGENYNEQFF
TRBV9	few	-	TRBJ1-2	TGTGCCAGCAGCGTAGCCCAGGGTGGCTCAATTGGTGGCTACACCTTC	CASSVAQGGSIGGYTF